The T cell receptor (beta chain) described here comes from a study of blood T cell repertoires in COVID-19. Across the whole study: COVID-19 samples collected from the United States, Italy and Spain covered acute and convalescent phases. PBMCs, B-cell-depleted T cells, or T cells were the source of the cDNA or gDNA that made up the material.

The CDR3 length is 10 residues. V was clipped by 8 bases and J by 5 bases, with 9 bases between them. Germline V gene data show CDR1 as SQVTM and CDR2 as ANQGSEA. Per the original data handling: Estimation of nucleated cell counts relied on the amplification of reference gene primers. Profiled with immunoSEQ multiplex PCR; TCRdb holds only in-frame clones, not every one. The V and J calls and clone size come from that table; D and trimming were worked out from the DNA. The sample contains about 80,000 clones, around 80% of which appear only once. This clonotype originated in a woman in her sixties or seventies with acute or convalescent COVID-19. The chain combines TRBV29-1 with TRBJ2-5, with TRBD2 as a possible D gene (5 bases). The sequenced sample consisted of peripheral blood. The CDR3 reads CSTRMETQYF. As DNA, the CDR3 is TGCAGCACTAGAATGGAGACCCAGTACTTC.